This T cell receptor (beta chain) was identified in a study of T cell repertoires in cytomegalovirus infection. Study at large: The authors used CMV epitopes that were HLA-C-restricted (recently identified) and HLA-B-restricted (well studied). Both a matching HLA type and CMV infection were indicated by public TCR beta signatures. Study observations and caveats: Accumulated public TCR beta family frequency recognized individuals carrying CMV together with the relevant HLA. What dominated the ex vivo response were HLA-C-restricted CMV-specific TCR beta clonotypes.

A remark on this clonotype: What it recognizes is unknown.

TCRdb redid the calling of the reads with MiXCR, one entry per CDR3 protein. The data show 100,000 to 150,000 distinct CDR3 sequences, over 25% seen once. This TCR came from a human donor in good health (CMV status not recorded). Some clones in this sample may be carry-over from other donors' samples. Sequencing used CD8+ T cells from cultured PBMCs, obtained from culture after CMV antigen stimulation.

The CDR3 sequence is CASGSIPGQMHEQYF. CDR3 DNA sequence: TGTGCTAGTGGTTCGATCCCGGGACAGATGCACGAGCAGTACTTC. V and J are TRBV12-5 and TRBJ2-7; 7 nucleotides match TRBD1. Germline V gene sequence: CDR1 LGHNT, CDR2 FRNRAP. The length of the CDR3 is 15 residues. J was trimmed by 5 bases and V by 4 bases; bases with no gene match: 11.